This T cell receptor (beta chain) came from a study of T cells after yellow fever vaccination. Study information: Where fractions had low cell numbers, libraries were prepared from them with the SMART-Seq v4 Ultra Low Input RNA kit.

To note about this clonotype: Its antigen remains unidentified.

The germline V gene encodes CDR1 SEHNR and CDR2 FQNEAQ (reference sequence). There are 14 residues in the CDR3. Trimming cost V 5 bases and J 0 bases, with 5 bases left between them. Overall study findings and caveats: Boosting was followed by the reappearance of most primary-vaccination clones (approximately 97% CD4, 70% to 90% CD8).

Template-switching 5'RACE yielded the TCR cDNA; a universal primer site and UMIs were added in the process. TCRdb recomputed calls from the 5' RACE reads with MiXCR, one row per CDR3 protein. The sample records 550,000 or so distinct CDR3 sequences, 15% to 20% being singletons. The sequencing used PBMCs, collected 15 days after the yellow fever booster vaccination. This chain joins TRBV7-9 and TRBJ2-6; D might be TRBD2 (5 bases). The sequence derives from a man aged 25-40 years who received the YFV17D yellow fever vaccine. CDR3 in amino acids: CASSDYSGANVLTF. CDR3 nucleotides: TGTGCCAGCAGCGACTACTCTGGGGCCAACGTCCTGACTTTC.